A selection of T cell receptor beta chains follows, all from one sample in a study of beta chain features in type 1 diabetes. Generated by immunoSEQ multiplex PCR, the TCRdb table keeps only in-frame clones and is missing some. In the table there are approximately 44,000 clones, approximately 70% of which are singletons. The specimen was Tregs from blood. These receptors all stem from a woman between 18 and 30 years old with type 1 diabetes. CDR3s include the opening cysteine and the closing phenylalanine or tryptophan. D genes are given only for firm matches. Only some rows state a clone size, as once, few, many or a class for expanded clones.

D: .; J: TRBJ2-2; size: few; V: TRBV7-9; CDR3: CASTKSLVAAANTGELFF; DNA: TGTGCCAGCACAAAGTCCCTTGTAGCGGCAGCGAACACCGGGGAGCTGTTTTTT
D: .; J: TRBJ2-5; size: .; V: TRBV6-1; CDR3: CASSPPETARTQYF; DNA: TGTGCCAGCAGCCCCCCCGAGACAGCTAGGACCCAGTACTTC
D: TRBD2; J: TRBJ2-5; size: few; V: TRBV4-1; CDR3: CASSHRLAGGGVETQYF; DNA: TGCGCCAGCAGCCACCGACTAGCGGGAGGCGGGGTGGAGACCCAGTACTTC
D: .; J: TRBJ2-4; size: few; V: TRBV7-2; CDR3: CASSLGDGSIQYF; DNA: TGTGCCAGCAGCTTAGGGGATGGGAGCATTCAGTACTTC
D: .; J: TRBJ2-1; size: .; V: TRBV5-1; CDR3: CASRPGTLGGNEQFF; DNA: TGTGCCAGCCGTCCAGGGACCCTCGGGGGCAATGAGCAGTTCTTC
D: .; J: TRBJ2-7; size: .; V: TRBV7-2; CDR3: CASSLSSYEQYF; DNA: TGTGCCAGCAGCTTGAGCTCCTACGAGCAGTACTTC
D: TRBD2; J: TRBJ2-5; size: .; V: TRBV2; CDR3: CASSQAGVTREYF; DNA: TGTGCCAGCAGCCAAGCGGGAGTCACCCGGGAGTACTTC
D: .; J: TRBJ1-1; size: .; V: TRBV7-9; CDR3: CASSLYGTTSTEAFF; DNA: TGTGCCAGCAGCTTGTATGGGACAACAAGCACTGAAGCTTTCTTT
D: TRBD2; J: TRBJ2-7; size: .; V: TRBV19; CDR3: CASSIVASGIYEQYF; DNA: TGTGCCAGTAGTATAGTCGCTAGCGGAATATACGAGCAGTACTTC
D: TRBD1; J: TRBJ1-1; size: .; V: TRBV5-4; CDR3: CASSFTGGTEAFF; DNA: TGTGCCAGCAGCTTCACAGGGGGAACTGAAGCTTTCTTT
D: TRBD1; J: TRBJ1-1; size: few; V: TRBV5-1; CDR3: CASSLDDRGKGTEAFF; DNA: TGCGCCAGCAGCTTGGACGACAGGGGGAAGGGCACTGAAGCTTTCTTT
D: .; J: TRBJ2-2; size: .; V: TRBV9; CDR3: CASSVGATGELFF; DNA: TGTGCCAGCAGCGTAGGGGCGACCGGGGAGCTGTTTTTT
D: .; J: TRBJ2-1; size: .; V: TRBV6-5; CDR3: CASNLRGSSYNEQFF; DNA: TGTGCCAGCAATTTGCGGGGAAGCTCCTACAATGAGCAGTTCTTC
D: .; J: TRBJ2-3; size: few; V: TRBV7-2; CDR3: CASSFNTDTQYF; DNA: TGTGCCAGCAGCTTTAACACAGATACGCAGTATTTT
D: .; J: TRBJ2-7; size: .; V: TRBV5-1; CDR3: CASSWNGPGGYEQYF; DNA: TGCGCCAGCAGCTGGAATGGACCGGGCGGGTACGAGCAGTACTTC
D: .; J: TRBJ1-2; size: .; V: TRBV19; CDR3: CASRLTAGSYGYTF; DNA: TGTGCCAGTAGGTTAACGGCAGGGTCCTATGGCTACACCTTC
D: TRBD1; J: TRBJ2-5; size: .; V: TRBV28; CDR3: CASPSGGGTQYF; DNA: TGTGCCAGCCCGTCAGGGGGCGGGACCCAGTACTTC
D: .; J: TRBJ2-5; size: .; V: TRBV11-2; CDR3: CASSRTGETQYF; DNA: TGTGCCAGCAGCCGAACAGGGGAGACCCAGTACTTC
D: .; J: TRBJ2-3; size: few; V: TRBV6-1; CDR3: CASSDLGRGRADTQYF; DNA: TGTGCCAGCAGTGACTTGGGGCGGGGCAGGGCAGATACGCAGTATTTT
D: TRBD2; J: TRBJ2-1; size: .; V: TRBV6-5; CDR3: CASSLLAGGAYNEQFF; DNA: TGTGCCAGCAGTTTGCTAGCGGGAGGCGCCTACAATGAGCAGTTCTTC
D: TRBD2; J: TRBJ2-1; size: few; V: TRBV7-9; CDR3: CASSLVSGSINEQFF; DNA: TGTGCCAGCAGCTTAGTTAGCGGGAGCATCAATGAGCAGTTCTTC
D: .; J: TRBJ1-1; size: .; V: TRBV5-6; CDR3: CASSLGGRAVGTEAFF; DNA: TGTGCCAGCAGCTTAGGAGGTCGGGCCGTAGGCACTGAAGCTTTCTTT
D: .; J: TRBJ2-3; size: few; V: TRBV30; CDR3: CAWKFGSTDTQYF; DNA: TGTGCCTGGAAGTTCGGGAGCACGGATACGCAGTATTTT
D: TRBD2; J: TRBJ2-5; size: .; V: TRBV5-1; CDR3: CASSRGLAETQYF; DNA: TGCGCCAGCAGCCGCGGACTAGCGGAGACCCAGTACTTC
D: TRBD2; J: TRBJ2-1; size: many; V: TRBV15; CDR3: CATAGQPGLAGALREQFF; DNA: TGTGCCACCGCCGGTCAACCGGGACTAGCGGGAGCGCTTAGGGAGCAGTTCTTC
D: TRBD1; J: TRBJ1-6; size: .; V: TRBV6-6; CDR3: CASSPGTENSPLHF; DNA: TGTGCCAGCAGTCCCGGGACAGAAAATTCACCCCTCCACTTT
D: .; J: TRBJ2-1; size: .; V: TRBV4-3; CDR3: CASSQDPRDFDNEQFF; DNA: TGCGCCAGCAGCCAAGACCCCCGGGACTTTGACAATGAGCAGTTCTTC
D: .; J: TRBJ2-7; size: few; V: TRBV7-6; CDR3: CASSSPGNPYEQYF; DNA: TGTGCCAGCAGCTCACCGGGAAATCCCTACGAGCAGTACTTC
D: TRBD2; J: TRBJ2-1; size: .; V: TRBV6-6; CDR3: CASSGLAGGPNNEQFF; DNA: TGTGCCAGCAGTGGCTTAGCGGGAGGGCCCAACAATGAGCAGTTCTTC
D: .; J: TRBJ1-3; size: few; V: TRBV7-9; CDR3: CASRAPSSGNTIYF; DNA: TGTGCCAGCAGAGCACCTAGCTCTGGAAACACCATATATTTT
D: .; J: TRBJ1-4; size: .; V: TRBV14; CDR3: CASSRTGGVEKLFF; DNA: TGTGCCAGCAGCCGGACGGGGGGGGTTGAAAAACTGTTTTTT
D: .; J: TRBJ2-1; size: few; V: TRBV5-1; CDR3: CASSYGVHEQFF; DNA: TGCGCCAGCAGCTACGGGGTTCATGAGCAGTTCTTC
D: TRBD1; J: TRBJ2-1; size: .; V: TRBV10-3; CDR3: CAISQGRTGGEQFF; DNA: TGTGCCATCAGTCAGGGGCGCACAGGGGGTGAGCAGTTCTTC
D: .; J: TRBJ1-2; size: few; V: TRBV4-3; CDR3: CASSQGGFSNYGYTF; DNA: TGCGCCAGCAGCCAAGGTGGCTTCTCTAACTATGGCTACACCTTC
D: .; J: TRBJ2-2; size: .; V: TRBV11-3; CDR3: CASSPSGELFF; DNA: TGTGCCAGCAGCCCCTCTGGGGAGCTGTTTTTT
D: .; J: TRBJ2-1; size: few; V: TRBV28; CDR3: CASSFWSGGSVGSYNEQFF; DNA: TGTGCCAGCAGTTTCTGGTCCGGGGGAAGTGTTGGCTCCTACAATGAGCAGTTCTTC
D: .; J: TRBJ2-2; size: few; V: TRBV10-3; CDR3: CAIKGGAGAAGELFF; DNA: TGTGCCATCAAGGGGGGGGCGGGAGCCGCCGGGGAGCTGTTTTTT
D: .; J: TRBJ2-5; size: once; V: TRBV4-3; CDR3: CASSQATGLMPGTQYF; DNA: TGCGCCAGCAGCCAGGCTACGGGACTGATGCCGGGGACCCAGTACTTC
D: TRBD1; J: TRBJ1-4; size: .; V: TRBV7-9; CDR3: CASSTGGAQNEKLFF; DNA: TGTGCCAGCAGTACAGGGGGCGCTCAGAATGAAAAACTGTTTTTT
D: .; J: TRBJ2-7; size: once; V: TRBV5-1; CDR3: CATARGESSYEQYF; DNA: TGCGCCACAGCTCGCGGCGAAAGCTCCTACGAGCAGTACTTC